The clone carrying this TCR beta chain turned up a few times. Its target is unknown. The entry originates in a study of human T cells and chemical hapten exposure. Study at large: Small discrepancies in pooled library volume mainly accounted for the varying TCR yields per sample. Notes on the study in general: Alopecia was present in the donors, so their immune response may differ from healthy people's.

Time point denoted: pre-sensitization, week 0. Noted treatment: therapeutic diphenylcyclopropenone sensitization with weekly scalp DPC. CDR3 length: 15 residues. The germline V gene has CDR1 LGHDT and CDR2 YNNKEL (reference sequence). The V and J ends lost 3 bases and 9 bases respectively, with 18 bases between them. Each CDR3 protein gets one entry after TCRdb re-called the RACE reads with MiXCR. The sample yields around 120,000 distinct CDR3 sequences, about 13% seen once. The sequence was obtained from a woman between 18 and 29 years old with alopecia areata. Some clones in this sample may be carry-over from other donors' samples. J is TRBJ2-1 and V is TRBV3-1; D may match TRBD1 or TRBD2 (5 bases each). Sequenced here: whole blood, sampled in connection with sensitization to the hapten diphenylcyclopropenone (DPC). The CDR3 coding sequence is TGTGCCAGCAGCCAGCAGGGAGAGACTAAGAGTGAGCAGTTCTTC. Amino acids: CASSQQGETKSEQFF.